The 8 T cell receptor beta chains listed next were all sequenced from one sample in a study of cytomegalovirus exposure and HLA in healthy donors. PCR was performed using 60 Vbeta and 13 Jbeta primers. Produced via immunoSEQ multiplex PCR; TCRdb's table is partial and in-frame only. The table lists around 200,000 clones, 84% of them singletons. The source material was PBMCs. These receptors were taken from a woman aged 50 to 60 in good health and CMV-seropositive.

In this sample, this clone turned up a few times. The V call is TRBV2, the J call TRBJ1-1; D might be TRBD1 (6 bases). This CDR3 spans 13 amino acids. Germline V CDR1 and CDR2: SNHLY, FYNNEI. Between the trimmed V and J ends, which lost 7 bases and 3 bases, there was a span of 12 bases. CDR3 bases: TGTGCCAGCATGGGGGGGCAGGACACTGAAGCTTTCTTT. Residues: CASMGGQDTEAFF.

Comment on this clone: The identical CDR3 is also encoded by other nucleotide sequences in the sample. The chain recombines TRBV6-5 with TRBJ1-5; possibly TRBD1 for D (6 bases). Trimming stripped 6 bases from V and 4 bases from J, with 19 bases between. Germline V gives CDR1 MNHEY, CDR2 SVGAGI. CDR3 length: 16 residues. In nucleotides, the CDR3 is TGTGCCAGCAGATACGGAGCCACAGGGCTAAATCAGCCCCAGCATTTT. Its protein is CASRYGATGLNQPQHF.

The rearrangement uses TRBV7-6 and TRBJ2-7; tentatively, D is TRBD1 (5 bases). V lost 5 bases and J 4 bases, leaving 12 bases between the germline ends. The CDR3 has 13 amino acids. Per the germline V gene, CDR1 is SGHVS and CDR2 is FNYEAQ. The CDR3 protein is CASSRTDRYEQYF. CDR3 DNA sequence: TGTGCCAGCAGCCGCACCGACAGATACGAGCAGTACTTC.

This clone was recorded once. J is TRBJ1-1 and V is TRBV10-2, with TRBD1 matching over 9 bases. There are 16 residues in the CDR3. Germline CDR1 reads WSHSY; CDR2 reads SAAADI. The V and J ends lost 3 bases and 5 bases, in that order; junction bases with no gene match: 10. For the CDR3, the DNA is TGCGCCAGCAGTGACTCGGACAGGGGCTTTTTGACTGAAGCTTTCTTT. This encodes CASSDSDRGFLTEAFF.

The J gene is TRBJ1-6, the V gene TRBV12-5; D is perhaps TRBD1 (6 bases). V lost 1 base and J 15 bases, leaving 10 bases between the germline ends. The CDR3 spans 12 residues. The germline gives CDR1 LGHNT, CDR2 FRNRAP. CDR3 nucleotides: TGTGCTAGTGGTTTGGCCCCAGGGGACCTCCACTTT. Its translation is CASGLAPGDLHF. The whole variable domain, remainder taken from reference TRBV12-5 and TRBJ1-6, is DARVTQTPRHKVTEMGQEVTMRCQPILGHNTVFWYRQTMMQGLELLAYFRNRAPLDDSGMPKDRFSAEMPDATLATLKIQPSEPRDSAVYFCASGLAPGDLHFGNGTRLTVT.

This chain uses TRBV29-1 with TRBJ2-5; no clear D. The CDR3 is 15 amino acids. Trimming removed 2 bases at V and 4 bases at J, with 17 bases between. The V gene's germline CDR1 is SQVTM and CDR2 ANQGSEA. The DNA for the CDR3 is TGCAGCGTTGAAAGGTCCCTAGTCCTCGGAGAGACCCAGTACTTC. Protein sequence: CSVERSLVLGETQYF.

CDR3 region: CASSFGTGGAEQYF. CDR3 sequence (DNA): TGTGCCAGCAGCTTCGGGACAGGGGGCGCCGAGCAGTACTTC. V and J are TRBV5-4 and TRBJ2-7, with 12 bases lining up with TRBD1. This CDR3 contains 14 residues. Germline lookup yields CDR1 SGHNT and CDR2 YYREEE (reference sequence). Trimming took 2 bases from V and 6 from J; bases not matched to a gene: 3.

The V and J genes are TRBV18 and TRBJ2-3; 8 nucleotides align to TRBD2. Germline values: CDR1 KGHSH, CDR2 LQKENI. The CDR3 has 15 residues. V trimming: 3 bases; J trimming: 3 bases; junction bases outside the gene matches: 5. The CDR3 protein is CASSPGLETTDTQYF. CDR3 nucleotides: TGTGCCAGCTCACCGGGACTAGAGACAACAGATACGCAGTATTTT.